Presented here are 7 T cell receptor beta chains from one specimen sequenced in a study of shared clonotypes between healthy human individuals. Some clones are missing from TCRdb's copy, which holds only in-frame ones; the method was immunoSEQ multiplex PCR. The table lists millions of clones, roughly 91% of them singletons. Only CD45RO-negative cells positively selected for CCR7 counted as naive CD8 cells, so terminally differentiated effector memory CD45RA+ cells were excluded. The sequenced material came from naive CD8+ T cells from PBMCs. Source of these receptors: a man aged 18 to 30 in good health. Some clones in this sample may be carry-over from other donors' samples.

The chain couples TRBV5-1 to TRBJ2-5; D remains ambiguous. Germline CDR1 is SGHRS and CDR2 is YFSETQ. The CDR3 runs to 17 residues. V was cut by 1 base and J by 1 base, with 17 bases left in between. The CDR3 DNA is TGCGCCAGCAGCTTGCTGGCGAAGGCCGGAAGCCAAGAGACCCAGTACTTC. The encoded protein is CASSLLAKAGSQETQYF.

The chain uses TRBV7-8 and TRBJ1-5, with D hard to call. The CDR3 has 15 residues. The germline V and J ends were trimmed by 0 bases and 9 bases, with 15 bases remaining between them. CDR1 and CDR2 (germline): SGHVS, FQNEAQ. This CDR3 reads CASSLAKNPHGPQHF. CDR3 DNA: TGTGCCAGCAGCTTAGCTAAAAACCCCCATGGGCCCCAGCATTTT. The full variable domain, in which reference TRBV7-8 and TRBJ1-5 provide the parts outside the CDR3, is GAGVSQSPRYKVAKRGQDVALRCDPISGHVSLFWYQQALGQGPEFLTYFQNEAQLDKSGLPSDRFFAERPEGSVSTLKIQRTQQEDSAVYLCASSLAKNPHGPQHFGDGTRLSIL.

The V gene is TRBV7-9, the J gene TRBJ1-1; D is perhaps TRBD1 (5 bases). Trimming removed 4 bases at V and 6 bases at J, with 21 bases between. The CDR3 has 16 amino acids. In germline, CDR1 is SEHNR, CDR2 FQNEAQ (reference sequence). CDR3 coding DNA: TGTGCCAGCAGCTCCGAGACAGCTAAGACGTACGCTGAAGCTTTCTTT. Residues: CASSSETAKTYAEAFF.

The V gene is TRBV15, the J gene TRBJ1-1; possible D gene TRBD1, 5 bases. The ends were cut back, 1 base at V and 1 base at J, with 10 bases in the middle. Germline V gene sequence: CDR1 LNHNV, CDR2 YYDKDF (reference sequence). The CDR3 covers 15 residues. The CDR3: CATSRVLGPNTEAFF. The CDR3 bases are TGTGCCACCAGCAGAGTTCTGGGGCCGAACACTGAAGCTTTCTTT.

V gene TRBV11-3 combines with J gene TRBJ2-1; D perhaps matches TRBD2 (5 bases). Germline values: CDR1 SGHNT, CDR2 YENEEA. The length of the CDR3 is 16 residues. Trimming shortened V by 1 base and J by 7 bases, and 17 bases separated the two germline ends. In nucleotides, the CDR3 is TGTGCCAGCAGCTTAGGGCGATCCCGGACGGGAAATGAGCAGTTCTTC. Translated, it gives CASSLGRSRTGNEQFF.

The chain employs TRBV6-5 and TRBJ2-7; no reliable D call. Trimming pared 2 bases from V and 3 bases from J, leaving 8 bases between. The CDR3 is made up of 13 amino acids. CDR1 is MNHEY, CDR2 SVGAGI, per germline. The CDR3 reads CASSYGVGYEQYF. CDR3 coding DNA: TGTGCCAGCAGTTACGGGGTAGGCTACGAGCAGTACTTC.

The chain joins TRBV29-1 to TRBJ1-4; tentative D call: TRBD1 (5 bases). This CDR3 is 14 amino acids long. The V end was cut by 1 base, the J end by 10 bases, with 16 bases between. Germline-derived CDR1 and CDR2 are SQVTM and ANQGSEA. In DNA, the CDR3 is TGCAGCGTTGAAGCGCAGGGTAATCGGGTAAAACTGTTTTTT. This codes for CSVEAQGNRVKLFF.